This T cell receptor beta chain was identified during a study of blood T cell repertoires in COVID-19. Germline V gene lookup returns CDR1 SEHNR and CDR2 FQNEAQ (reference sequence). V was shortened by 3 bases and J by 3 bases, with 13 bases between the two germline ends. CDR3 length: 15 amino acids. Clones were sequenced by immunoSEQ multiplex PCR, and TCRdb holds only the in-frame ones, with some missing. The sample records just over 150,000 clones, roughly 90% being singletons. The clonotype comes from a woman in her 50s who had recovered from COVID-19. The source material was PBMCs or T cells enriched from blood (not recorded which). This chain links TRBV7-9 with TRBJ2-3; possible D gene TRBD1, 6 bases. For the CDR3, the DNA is TGTGCCAGCAGCTTTAGCAGGGGTCGGACAGATACGCAGTATTTT. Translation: CASSFSRGRTDTQYF.